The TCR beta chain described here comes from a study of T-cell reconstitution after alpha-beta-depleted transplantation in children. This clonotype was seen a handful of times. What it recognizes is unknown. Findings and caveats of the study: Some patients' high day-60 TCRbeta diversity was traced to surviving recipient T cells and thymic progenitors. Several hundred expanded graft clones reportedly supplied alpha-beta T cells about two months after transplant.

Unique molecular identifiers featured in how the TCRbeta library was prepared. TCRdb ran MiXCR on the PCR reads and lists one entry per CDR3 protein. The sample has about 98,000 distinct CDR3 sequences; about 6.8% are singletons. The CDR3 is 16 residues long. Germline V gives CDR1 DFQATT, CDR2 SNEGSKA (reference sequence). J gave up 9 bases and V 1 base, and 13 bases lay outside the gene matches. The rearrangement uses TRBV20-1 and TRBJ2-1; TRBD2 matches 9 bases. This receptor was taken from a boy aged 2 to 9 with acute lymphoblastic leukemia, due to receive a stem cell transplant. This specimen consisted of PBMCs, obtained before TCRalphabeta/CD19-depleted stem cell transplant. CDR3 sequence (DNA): TGCAGTGCTAGAGCGTTAGCGGGGGCCCCGGGGAGTGAGCAGTTCTTC. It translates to CSARALAGAPGSEQFF.